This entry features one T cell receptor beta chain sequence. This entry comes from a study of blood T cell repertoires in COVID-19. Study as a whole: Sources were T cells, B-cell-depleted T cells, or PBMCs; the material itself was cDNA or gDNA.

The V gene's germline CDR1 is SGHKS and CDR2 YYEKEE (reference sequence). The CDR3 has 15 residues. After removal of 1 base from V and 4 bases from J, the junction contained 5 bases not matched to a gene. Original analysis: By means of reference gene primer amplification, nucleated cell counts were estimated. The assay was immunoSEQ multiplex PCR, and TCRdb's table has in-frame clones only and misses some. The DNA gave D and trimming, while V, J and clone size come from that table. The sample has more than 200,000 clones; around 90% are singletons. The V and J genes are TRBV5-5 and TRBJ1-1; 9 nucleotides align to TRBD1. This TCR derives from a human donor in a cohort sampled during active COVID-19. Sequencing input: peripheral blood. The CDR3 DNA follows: TGTGCCAGCAGCTTGTCAGGGACAGGGTTCACTGAAGCTTTCTTT. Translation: CASSLSGTGFTEAFF.